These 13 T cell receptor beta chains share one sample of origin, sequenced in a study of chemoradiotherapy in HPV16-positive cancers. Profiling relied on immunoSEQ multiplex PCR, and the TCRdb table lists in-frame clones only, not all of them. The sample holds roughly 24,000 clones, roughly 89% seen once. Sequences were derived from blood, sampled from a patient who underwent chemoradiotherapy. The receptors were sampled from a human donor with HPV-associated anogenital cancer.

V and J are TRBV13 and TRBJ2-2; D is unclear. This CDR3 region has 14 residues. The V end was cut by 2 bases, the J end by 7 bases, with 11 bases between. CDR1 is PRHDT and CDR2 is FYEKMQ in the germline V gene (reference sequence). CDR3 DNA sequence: TGTGCCAGCAGCTTATGGACCCTAAGCGGGGAGCTGTTTTTT. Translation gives CASSLWTLSGELFF.

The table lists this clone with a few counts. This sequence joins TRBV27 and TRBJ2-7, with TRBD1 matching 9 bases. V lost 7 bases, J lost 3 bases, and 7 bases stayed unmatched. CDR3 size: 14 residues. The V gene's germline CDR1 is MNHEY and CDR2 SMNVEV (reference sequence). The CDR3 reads CASMSTGGFYEQYF. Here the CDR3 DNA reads TGTGCCAGCATGTCCACAGGGGGCTTCTACGAGCAGTACTTC.

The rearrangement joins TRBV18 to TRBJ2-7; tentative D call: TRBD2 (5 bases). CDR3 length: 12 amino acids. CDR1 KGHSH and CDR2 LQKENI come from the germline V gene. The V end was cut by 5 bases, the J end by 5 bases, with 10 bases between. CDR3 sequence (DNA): TGTGCCAGCTCAAGGCAGAGGGACGAGCAGTACTTC. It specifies CASSRQRDEQYF.

CDR3 in amino acids: CASSYTNGVRNTEAFF. DNA for the CDR3: TGTGCCAGCAGTTACACGAACGGGGTACGGAACACTGAAGCTTTCTTT. V usage is TRBV6-5 and J usage is TRBJ1-1; D gene unclear. Germline lookup yields CDR1 MNHEY and CDR2 SVGAGI. The CDR3 is 16 residues long. The germline V and J ends were trimmed by 2 bases and 1 base, with 14 bases remaining between them.

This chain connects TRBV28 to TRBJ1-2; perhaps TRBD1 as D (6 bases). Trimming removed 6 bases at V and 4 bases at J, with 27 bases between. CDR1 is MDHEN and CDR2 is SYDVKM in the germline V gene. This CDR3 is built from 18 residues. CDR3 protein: CASRRRYERTAEGYGYTF. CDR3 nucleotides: TGTGCCAGCAGGCGTAGATATGAAAGGACAGCCGAGGGCTATGGCTACACCTTC.

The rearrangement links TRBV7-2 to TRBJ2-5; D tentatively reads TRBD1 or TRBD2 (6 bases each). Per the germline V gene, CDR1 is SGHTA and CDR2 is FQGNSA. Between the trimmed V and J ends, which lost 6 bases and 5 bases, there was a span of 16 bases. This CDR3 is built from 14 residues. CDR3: CASRARGRGETQYF. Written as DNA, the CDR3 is TGTGCCAGCAGAGCCAGGGGCCGGGGGGAGACCCAGTACTTC.

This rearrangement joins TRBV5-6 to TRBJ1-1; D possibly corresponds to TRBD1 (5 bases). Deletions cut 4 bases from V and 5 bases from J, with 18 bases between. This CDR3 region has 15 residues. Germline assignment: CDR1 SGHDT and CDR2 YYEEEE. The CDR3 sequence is CASSPRRGDSTEAFF. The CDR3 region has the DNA TGTGCCAGCAGCCCCCGTCGGGGGGACTCGACTGAAGCTTTCTTT.

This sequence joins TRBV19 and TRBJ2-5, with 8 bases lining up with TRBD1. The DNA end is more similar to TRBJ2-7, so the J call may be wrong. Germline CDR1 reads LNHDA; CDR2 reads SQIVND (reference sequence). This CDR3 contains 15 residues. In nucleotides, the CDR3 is TGTGCCAGTAGAGTATCCGGGACAGGCCTTTACGAGCAGTACTTC. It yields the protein CASRVSGTGLYEQYF.

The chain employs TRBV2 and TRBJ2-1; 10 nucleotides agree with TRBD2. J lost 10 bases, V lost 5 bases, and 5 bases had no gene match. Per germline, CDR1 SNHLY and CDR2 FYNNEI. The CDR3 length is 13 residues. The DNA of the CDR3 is TGTGCCAGCAGTACACTAGCGGGGTTAGAGCAGTTCTTC. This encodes CASSTLAGLEQFF.

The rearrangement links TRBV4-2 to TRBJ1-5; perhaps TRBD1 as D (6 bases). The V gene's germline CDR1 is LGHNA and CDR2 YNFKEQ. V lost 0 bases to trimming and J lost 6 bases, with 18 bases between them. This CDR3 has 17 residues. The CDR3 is CASSQDLSTGWGQPQHF. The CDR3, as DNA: TGTGCCAGCAGCCAAGACCTATCGACAGGATGGGGTCAGCCCCAGCATTTT.

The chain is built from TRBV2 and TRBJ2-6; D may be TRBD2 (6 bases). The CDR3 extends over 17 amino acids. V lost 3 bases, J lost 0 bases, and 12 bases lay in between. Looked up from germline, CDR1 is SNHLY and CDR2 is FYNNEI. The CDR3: CASSDGTSASGANVLTF. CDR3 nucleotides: TGTGCCAGCAGTGATGGGACTTCTGCCTCTGGGGCCAACGTCCTGACTTTC.

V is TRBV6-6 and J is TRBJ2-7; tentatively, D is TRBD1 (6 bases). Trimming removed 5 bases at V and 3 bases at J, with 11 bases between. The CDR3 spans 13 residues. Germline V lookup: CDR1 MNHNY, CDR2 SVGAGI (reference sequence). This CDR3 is CASSQRQDYEQYF. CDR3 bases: TGTGCCAGCAGTCAACGACAGGACTACGAGCAGTACTTC.

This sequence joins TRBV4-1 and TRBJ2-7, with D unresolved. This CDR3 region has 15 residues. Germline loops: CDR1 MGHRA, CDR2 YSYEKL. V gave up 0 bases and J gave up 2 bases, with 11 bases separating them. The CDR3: CASSQDGGLTYEQYF. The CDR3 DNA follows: TGCGCCAGCAGCCAAGATGGTGGATTGACCTACGAGCAGTACTTC.